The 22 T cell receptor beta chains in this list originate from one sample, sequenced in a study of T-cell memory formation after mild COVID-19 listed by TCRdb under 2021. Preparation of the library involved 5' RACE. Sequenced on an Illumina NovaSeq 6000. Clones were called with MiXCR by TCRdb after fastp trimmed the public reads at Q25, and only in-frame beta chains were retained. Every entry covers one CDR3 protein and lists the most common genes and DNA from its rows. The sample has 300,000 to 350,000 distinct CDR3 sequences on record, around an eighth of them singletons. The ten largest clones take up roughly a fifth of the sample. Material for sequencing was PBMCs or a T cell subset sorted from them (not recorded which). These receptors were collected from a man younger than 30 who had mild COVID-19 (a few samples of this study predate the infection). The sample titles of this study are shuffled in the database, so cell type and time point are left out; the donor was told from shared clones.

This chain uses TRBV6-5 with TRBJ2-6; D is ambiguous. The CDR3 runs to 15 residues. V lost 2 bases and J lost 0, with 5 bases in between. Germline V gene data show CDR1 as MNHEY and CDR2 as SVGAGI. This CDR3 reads CASSYRNSGANVLTF. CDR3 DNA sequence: TGTGCCAGCAGTTACAGGAACTCTGGGGCCAACGTCCTGACTTTC.

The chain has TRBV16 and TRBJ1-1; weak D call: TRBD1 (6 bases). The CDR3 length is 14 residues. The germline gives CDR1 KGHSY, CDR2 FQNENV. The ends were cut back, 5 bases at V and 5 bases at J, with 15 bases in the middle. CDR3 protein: CASSAGGGATEAFF. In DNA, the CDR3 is TGTGCCAGCAGCGCCGGTGGGGGGGCTACTGAAGCTTTCTTT.

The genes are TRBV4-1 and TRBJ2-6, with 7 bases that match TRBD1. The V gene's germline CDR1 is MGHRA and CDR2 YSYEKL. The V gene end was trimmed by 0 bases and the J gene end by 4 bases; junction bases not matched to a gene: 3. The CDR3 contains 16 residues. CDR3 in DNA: TGCGCCAGCAGCCAAGAAGGGGGCGTAGGGGCCAACGTCCTGACTTTC. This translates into CASSQEGGVGANVLTF.

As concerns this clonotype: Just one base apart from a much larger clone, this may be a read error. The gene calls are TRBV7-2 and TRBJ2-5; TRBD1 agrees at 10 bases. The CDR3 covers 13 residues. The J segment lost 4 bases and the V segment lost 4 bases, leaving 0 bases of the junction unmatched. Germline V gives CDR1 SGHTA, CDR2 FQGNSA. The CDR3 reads CASSWDRGETQYF. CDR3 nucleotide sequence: TGTGCCAGCAGCTGGGACAGGGGAGAGACCCAGTACTTC.

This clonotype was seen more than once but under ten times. The CDR3 loop is CSVVDRGPDTQYF. DNA for the CDR3: TGCAGCGTTGTGGACAGGGGTCCAGATACGCAGTATTTT. The chain links TRBV29-1 to TRBJ2-3, with 9 bases aligning to TRBD1. V dropped 4 bases and J dropped 4; count of bases not matched to a gene: 3. The CDR3 is made up of 13 amino acids. CDR1 and CDR2 (germline): SQVTM, ANQGSEA.

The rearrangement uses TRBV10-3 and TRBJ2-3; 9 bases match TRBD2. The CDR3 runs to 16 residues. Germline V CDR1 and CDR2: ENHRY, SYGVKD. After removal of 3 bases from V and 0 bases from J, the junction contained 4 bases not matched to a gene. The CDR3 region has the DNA TGTGCCATCAGTGACCTAGCGGGACCTAGCACAGATACGCAGTATTTT. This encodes CAISDLAGPSTDTQYF.

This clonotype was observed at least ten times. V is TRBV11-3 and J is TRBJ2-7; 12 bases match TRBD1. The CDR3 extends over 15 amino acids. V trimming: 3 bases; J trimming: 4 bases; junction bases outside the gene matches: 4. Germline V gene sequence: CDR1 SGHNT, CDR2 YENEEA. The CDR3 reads CASSFSGQGAYEQYF. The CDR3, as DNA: TGTGCCAGCAGCTTCTCGGGACAGGGGGCATACGAGCAGTACTTC.

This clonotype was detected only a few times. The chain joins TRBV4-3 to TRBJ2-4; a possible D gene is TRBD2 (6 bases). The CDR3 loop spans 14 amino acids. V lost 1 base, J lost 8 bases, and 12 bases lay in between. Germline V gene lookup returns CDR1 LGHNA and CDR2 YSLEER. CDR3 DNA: TGCGCCAGCAGCCAAGGTATCGGGGGACACATTCAGTACTTC. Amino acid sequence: CASSQGIGGHIQYF.

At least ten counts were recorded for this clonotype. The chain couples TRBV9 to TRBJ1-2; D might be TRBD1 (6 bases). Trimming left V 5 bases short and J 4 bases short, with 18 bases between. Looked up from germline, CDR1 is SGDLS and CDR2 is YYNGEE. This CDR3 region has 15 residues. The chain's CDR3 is CASSPLSADSYGYTF. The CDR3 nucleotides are TGTGCCAGCAGTCCGCTTTCGGCGGACAGCTATGGCTACACCTTC.

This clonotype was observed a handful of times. CDR3 sequence reads: CASTKGMSTDTQYF. The CDR3, as DNA: TGTGCCAGCACTAAGGGGATGAGCACAGATACGCAGTATTTT. The gene calls are TRBV7-9 and TRBJ2-3, with D perhaps matching TRBD1 (5 bases). V was cut by 7 bases and J by 0 bases, with 11 bases left in between. Germline-derived CDR1 and CDR2 are SEHNR and FQNEAQ (reference sequence). This CDR3 is built from 14 residues.

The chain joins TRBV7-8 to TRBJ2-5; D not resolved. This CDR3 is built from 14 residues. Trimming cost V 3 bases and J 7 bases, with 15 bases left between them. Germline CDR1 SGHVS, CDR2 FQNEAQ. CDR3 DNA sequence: TGTGCCAGCAGCTTTCAGACAAAAAGGACGACCCAGTACTTC. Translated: CASSFQTKRTTQYF.

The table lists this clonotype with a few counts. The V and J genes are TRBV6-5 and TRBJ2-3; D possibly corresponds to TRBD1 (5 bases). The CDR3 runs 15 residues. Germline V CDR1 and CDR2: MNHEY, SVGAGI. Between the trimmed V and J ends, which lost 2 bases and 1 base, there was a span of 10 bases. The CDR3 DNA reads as TGTGCCAGCAGTTACGGATCGACAGGCACAGATACGCAGTATTTT. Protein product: CASSYGSTGTDTQYF.

The CDR3 here is CASSLGYRRGQPQHF. The CDR3 DNA reads TGTGCCAGCAGCTTAGGATACAGGAGGGGTCAGCCCCAGCATTTT. This chain links TRBV7-2 with TRBJ1-5; D perhaps matches TRBD1 (5 bases). Germline lookup yields CDR1 SGHTA and CDR2 FQGNSA. This CDR3 contains 15 residues. The V end was cut by 1 base, the J end by 6 bases, with 13 bases between.

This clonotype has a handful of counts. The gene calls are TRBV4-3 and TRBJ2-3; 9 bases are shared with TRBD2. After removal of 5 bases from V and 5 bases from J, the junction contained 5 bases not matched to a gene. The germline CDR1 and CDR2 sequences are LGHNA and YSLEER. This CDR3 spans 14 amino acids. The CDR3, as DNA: TGCGCCAGCAGCAATAGCGGGGGAGGAGATACGCAGTATTTT. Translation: CASSNSGGGDTQYF.

This CDR3 reads CASTNPGTVRSYEQYF. For the CDR3, the DNA is TGTGCCAGCACAAATCCCGGGACAGTCCGCTCCTACGAGCAGTACTTC. The chain has TRBV6-2 or TRBV6-3 and TRBJ2-7, with 7 bases lining up with TRBD1. The V and J ends lost 7 bases and 0 bases, in that order; junction bases with no gene match: 12. Germline V gene lookup returns CDR1 MNHEY and CDR2 SVGEGT. This CDR3 region has 16 residues.

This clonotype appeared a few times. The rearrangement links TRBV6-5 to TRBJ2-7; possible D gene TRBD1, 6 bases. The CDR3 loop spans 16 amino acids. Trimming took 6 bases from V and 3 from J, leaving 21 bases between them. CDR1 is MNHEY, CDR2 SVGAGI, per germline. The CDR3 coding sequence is TGTGCCAGCAGCCCCCGCCAAACAGGGTTAGACTACGAGCAGTACTTC. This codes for CASSPRQTGLDYEQYF.

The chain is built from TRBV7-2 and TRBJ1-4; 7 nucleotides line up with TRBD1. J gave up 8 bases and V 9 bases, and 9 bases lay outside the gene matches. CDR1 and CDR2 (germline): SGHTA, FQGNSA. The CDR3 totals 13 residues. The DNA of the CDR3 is TGTGCCAGTGCAAGGGGGCGTTGGGAAAAACTGTTTTTT. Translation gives CASARGRWEKLFF.

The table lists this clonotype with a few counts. The CDR3 DNA follows: TGTGCAAATCTCGGGGGGACCTTCTACCAAGAGACCCAGTACTTC. Translated: CANLGGTFYQETQYF. The chain couples TRBV10-3 to TRBJ2-5; 7 nucleotides line up with TRBD2. The germline CDR1 and CDR2 sequences are ENHRY and SYGVKD. This CDR3 contains 15 residues.

CDR3 bases: TGTGCCAGTAGTATTTGGACACTGGGCACTGAAGCTTTCTTT. It yields the protein CASSIWTLGTEAFF. The chain employs TRBV19 and TRBJ1-1; maybe TRBD1 (5 bases). This CDR3 comprises 14 residues. The V and J ends lost 3 bases and 4 bases respectively, with 12 bases between them. Germline lookup yields CDR1 LNHDA and CDR2 SQIVND (reference sequence).

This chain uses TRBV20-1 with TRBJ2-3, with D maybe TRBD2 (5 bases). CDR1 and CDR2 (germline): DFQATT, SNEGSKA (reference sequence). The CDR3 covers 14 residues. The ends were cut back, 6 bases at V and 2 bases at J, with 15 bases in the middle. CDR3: CSALRGFLTDTQYF. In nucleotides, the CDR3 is TGCAGTGCGTTAAGAGGGTTCCTCACAGATACGCAGTATTTT.

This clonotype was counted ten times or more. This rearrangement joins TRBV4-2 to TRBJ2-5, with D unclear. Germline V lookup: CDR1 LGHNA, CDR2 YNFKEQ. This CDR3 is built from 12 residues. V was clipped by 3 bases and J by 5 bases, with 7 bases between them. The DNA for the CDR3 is TGTGCCAGCAGCCACCCGCGCGAGACCCAGTACTTC. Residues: CASSHPRETQYF.

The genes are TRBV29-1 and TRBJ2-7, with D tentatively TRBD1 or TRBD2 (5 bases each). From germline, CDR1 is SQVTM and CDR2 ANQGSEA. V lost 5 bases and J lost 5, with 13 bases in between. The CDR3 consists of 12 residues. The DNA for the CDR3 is TGCAGCGTTAATTGGGGGAATGACGAGCAGTACTTC. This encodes CSVNWGNDEQYF.